This TCR beta chain came from a study of vaccination effects on CD4 cells after COVID-19. CDR1 is MRHNA, CDR2 SNTAGT, per germline. This CDR3 spans 14 amino acids. Trimming stripped 6 bases from V and 0 bases from J, with 9 bases between. The protocol was immunoSEQ multiplex PCR, while the TCRdb copy is restricted to in-frame clones and leaves out a portion. The table includes 55,000 to 70,000 clones, 76% detected once. With respect to this clone: Its antigen is currently unknown.

After expansion with viral peptide pools in the ViraFEST assay, antigen-specific CD4+ T cells were sequenced. At the end of around eleven days of culture, CD4+ T cells were isolated. Participants got two doses of BNT162b2 or mRNA-1273 vaccine. The researchers cultured fewer than 2.5 million PBMC per well with roughly 11 IU/ml IL-2 and roughly 9.2 ug/ml peptides. The chain recombines TRBV6-4 with TRBJ2-4; D ambiguous. The clonotype comes from a human donor who received a COVID-19 vaccine. The sample in question was CD4+ T cells from PBMCs cultured with HCoV-OC43 spike peptides, obtained after COVID-19 vaccination. Noted subset: HCoV-OC43 spike overlapping peptide pool stimulation. The CDR3 DNA reads as TGTGCCAGCAGGTGGTCCTCAGCCAAAAACATTCAGTACTTC. Its protein is CASRWSSAKNIQYF.